A single sample gave rise to the 14 T cell receptor beta chains below, sequenced in a study of cytomegalovirus exposure and HLA in healthy donors. Assay: immunoSEQ multiplex PCR; the TCRdb copy retains only in-frame clones and omits some. The sample contains tens of thousands of clones, approximately 88% of which appear only once. The sample was PBMCs. These receptors came from a young woman in good health and CMV-seropositive.

CDR3 sequence (DNA): TGTGCCAGCAGCCAAGTGTCCGGGCAAGAGACCCAGTACTTC. This codes for CASSQVSGQETQYF. The V gene is TRBV4-2, the J gene TRBJ2-5; D is undetermined. Trimming cost V 1 base and J 2 bases, with 8 bases left between them. Per the germline V gene, CDR1 is LGHNA and CDR2 is YNFKEQ. This CDR3 has 14 residues.

This clone showed up just once. V is TRBV5-4 and J is TRBJ1-5, with D hard to call. Looked up from germline, CDR1 is SGHNT and CDR2 is YYREEE (reference sequence). Trimming removed 0 bases at V and 5 bases at J, with 6 bases between. The CDR3 is 13 amino acids. CDR3 nucleotides: TGTGCCAGCAGCTTGGATCAGGATCAGCCCCAGCATTTT. Translation: CASSLDQDQPQHF.

This chain joins TRBV5-1 and TRBJ2-6; 8 positions agree with TRBD1. After removal of 2 bases from V and 1 base from J, the junction contained 14 bases not matched to a gene. The V gene's germline CDR1 is SGHRS and CDR2 YFSETQ. This CDR3 comprises 20 residues. CDR3 DNA sequence: TGCGCCAGCAGCTTAACTTGGCAGGGGGCTGAGTTTTCTGGGGCCAACGTCCTGACTTTC. Protein: CASSLTWQGAEFSGANVLTF. The whole variable domain, remainder taken from reference TRBV5-1 and TRBJ2-6, is KAGVTQTPRYLIKTRGQQVTLSCSPISGHRSVSWYQQTPGQGLQFLFEYFSETQRNKGNFPGRFSGRQFSNSRSEMNVSTLELGDSALYLCASSLTWQGAEFSGANVLTFGAGSRLTVL.

In its sample, this clone was seen once. This chain links TRBV10-3 with TRBJ1-2; 7 bases map to TRBD1. V lost 10 bases and J lost 4; bases outside the gene matches: 3. The germline gives CDR1 ENHRY, CDR2 SYGVKD. The length of the CDR3 is 11 residues. CDR3 in amino acids: CATRDSYGYTF. The CDR3 nucleotides read TGTGCCACCCGGGACAGCTATGGCTACACCTTC.

The V and J genes are TRBV18 and TRBJ2-1, with a weak D call TRBD2 (6 bases). From germline, CDR1 is KGHSH and CDR2 LQKENI. The germline V and J ends were trimmed by 8 bases and 10 bases, with 18 bases remaining between them. This CDR3 spans 13 amino acids. The CDR3 is CASARESLWEQFF. The CDR3 nucleotides read TGTGCCAGCGCACGGGAGTCTCTTTGGGAGCAGTTCTTC. The whole variable domain, remainder taken from reference TRBV18 and TRBJ2-1, is NAGVMQNPRHLVRRRGQEARLRCSPMKGHSHVYWYRQLPEEGLKFMVYLQKENIIDESGMPKERFSAEFPKEGPSILRIQQVVRGDSAAYFCASARESLWEQFFGPGTRLTVL.

This chain links TRBV27 with TRBJ1-2; 7 bases fit TRBD1. CDR3 size: 13 residues. Per germline, CDR1 MNHEY and CDR2 SMNVEV (reference sequence). After removal of 4 bases from V and 4 bases from J, the junction contained 3 bases not matched to a gene. The CDR3, as DNA: TGTGCCAGCAGTTCGTCAGGGGGCTATGGCTACACCTTC. Translating gives CASSSSGGYGYTF.

The gene calls are TRBV30 and TRBJ2-3; 10 nucleotides line up with TRBD2. Trimming removed 1 base from V and 3 bases from J; junction bases left unmatched: 7. The CDR3 spans 16 residues. The germline V gene encodes CDR1 GTSNPN and CDR2 SVGIG (reference sequence). CDR3 nucleotide sequence: TGTGCCTGGAGTGGCCAGCGGGGGGGCCGAACAGATACGCAGTATTTT. Translated, it gives CAWSGQRGGRTDTQYF.

This chain joins TRBV7-2 and TRBJ2-7, with TRBD2 identical over 7 bases. This CDR3 is 16 amino acids long. V lost 7 bases and J lost 6; bases outside the gene matches: 18. From germline, CDR1 is SGHTA and CDR2 FQGNSA. This CDR3 is CASTLTMTSREIEQYF. The CDR3 nucleotides are TGTGCCAGCACCCTAACTATGACTAGCCGCGAGATCGAGCAGTACTTC.

This chain links TRBV18 with TRBJ2-1; the D gene is possibly TRBD2 (5 bases). The CDR3 loop spans 15 amino acids. Germline CDR1 and CDR2: KGHSH and LQKENI. Trimming removed 1 base from V and 8 bases from J, with 15 bases in between. DNA of the CDR3: TGTGCCAGCTCACCACTGGAGGCTTCGAGCTATGAGCAGTTCTTC. It yields the protein CASSPLEASSYEQFF. Using reference TRBV18 and TRBJ2-1 for the parts outside the CDR3, the full variable domain is NAGVMQNPRHLVRRRGQEARLRCSPMKGHSHVYWYRQLPEEGLKFMVYLQKENIIDESGMPKERFSAEFPKEGPSILRIQQVVRGDSAAYFCASSPLEASSYEQFFGPGTRLTVL.

The rearrangement uses TRBV6-1 and TRBJ2-3; TRBD1 matches 7 bases. The CDR3 totals 15 residues. The ends lost 8 bases at V and 1 base at J; junction bases unmatched: 9. Germline loops: CDR1 MNHNS, CDR2 SASEGT. DNA of the CDR3: TGTGCCAGCCACGGGGCGGACAGGCGCACAGATACGCAGTATTTT. Its translation: CASHGADRRTDTQYF.

The rearrangement uses TRBV19 and TRBJ2-5; 7 bases fit TRBD1. This CDR3 is built from 15 residues. Germline V lookup: CDR1 LNHDA, CDR2 SQIVND (reference sequence). The V gene end was trimmed by 6 bases and the J gene end by 2 bases; junction bases not matched to a gene: 9. The CDR3 region has the DNA TGTGCCAGTAGCCCTCTCACAGGGGTTCAAGAGACCCAGTACTTC. It encodes CASSPLTGVQETQYF.

This clone was observed a handful of times. The J gene is TRBJ1-5, the V gene TRBV19; the match to TRBD1 covers 8 bases. The V gene's germline CDR1 is LNHDA and CDR2 SQIVND (reference sequence). V lost 5 bases and J lost 0; bases outside the gene matches: 3. This CDR3 is built from 15 residues. Here the CDR3 DNA reads TGTGCCAGTAGTGGACAGGGATATAGCAATCAGCCCCAGCATTTT. Amino acid sequence: CASSGQGYSNQPQHF.

This clone was detected once. It is unclear where the CDR3 begins or ends on the DNA, so no DNA is shown, and the CDR3 is as TCRdb lists it. The CDR3 region is CAWGLGAKRFF. The V gene is TRBV30, the J gene TRBJ2-1; the D call TRBD1 from the table was never checked on the DNA. Germline V lookup: CDR1 GTSNPN, CDR2 SVGIG (reference sequence). Termini included, the CDR3 measures 11 amino acids.

The chain combines TRBV4-3 with TRBJ1-6, with 10 bases matching TRBD1. The length of the CDR3 is 16 residues. Germline-derived CDR1 and CDR2 are LGHNA and YSLEER. Losses at the gene ends were 4 bases for V and 10 bases for J; bases not matched to a gene: 10. CDR3 DNA sequence: TGCGCCAGCAGCCGGGCTCTCCGGGACAGGGGATCACCCCTCCACTTT. Encoded protein: CASSRALRDRGSPLHF.